The T cell receptor (beta chain) described here comes from a study of T cell responses to AZD1222 COVID-19 vaccine. Using immunoSEQ multiplex PCR, the repertoire was profiled, and TCRdb retains in-frame clones only, with some absent. Of about 150,000 clones listed, roughly 93% are singletons. The CDR3 sequence is 13 residues long. J was trimmed by 7 bases and V by 1 base; bases with no gene match: 4. Per the germline V gene, CDR1 is WNHNN and CDR2 is SYGVQD (reference sequence). The table lists this clone with a count of one. Antigen: not known. Study findings and constraints: Increases in Spike-specific TCR breadth and depth were seen after two AZD1222 doses.

This TCR was sampled from an adult who received the AZD1222 COVID-19 vaccine. V and J are TRBV10-1 and TRBJ2-7; 7 bases match TRBD2. Source: peripheral blood, taken 28 days after the second AZD1222 dose. Here the CDR3 DNA reads TGCGCCAGCAGTGAGTTCGGGGAGGGGGAGCAGTACTTC. It translates to CASSEFGEGEQYF.